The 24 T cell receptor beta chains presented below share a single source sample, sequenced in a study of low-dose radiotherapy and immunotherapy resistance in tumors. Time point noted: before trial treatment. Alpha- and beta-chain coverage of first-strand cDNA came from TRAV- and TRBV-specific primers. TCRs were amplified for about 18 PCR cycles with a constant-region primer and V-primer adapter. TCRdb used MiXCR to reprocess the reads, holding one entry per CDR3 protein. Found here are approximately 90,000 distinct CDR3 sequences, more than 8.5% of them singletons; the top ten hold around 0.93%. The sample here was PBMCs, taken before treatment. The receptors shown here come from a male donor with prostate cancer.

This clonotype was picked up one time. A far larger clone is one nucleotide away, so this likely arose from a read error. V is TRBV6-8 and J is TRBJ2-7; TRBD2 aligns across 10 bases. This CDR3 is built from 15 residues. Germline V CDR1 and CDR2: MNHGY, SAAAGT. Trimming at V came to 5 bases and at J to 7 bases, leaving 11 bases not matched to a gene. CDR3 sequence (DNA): TGTGCCAGCAGTACAGCGGGAGGGCCATACAATGAGCAGTACTTC. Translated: CASSTAGGPYNEQYF.

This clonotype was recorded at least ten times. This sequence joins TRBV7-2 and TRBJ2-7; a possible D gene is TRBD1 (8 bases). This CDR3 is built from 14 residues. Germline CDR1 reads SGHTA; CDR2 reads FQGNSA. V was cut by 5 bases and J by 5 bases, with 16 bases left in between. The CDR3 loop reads CASSPRTGRDEQYF. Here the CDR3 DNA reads TGTGCCAGCAGCCCAAGGACAGGGAGGGACGAGCAGTACTTC.

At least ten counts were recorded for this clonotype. The DNA of the CDR3 is TGTGCCAGCAGCCCCGGGACAGTCTATGGCTACACCTTC. It translates to CASSPGTVYGYTF. The chain uses TRBV7-6 and TRBJ1-2; 7 bases fit TRBD1. V was pared by 5 bases and J by 4 bases, with 4 bases of the junction left unmatched. Germline V gene data show CDR1 as SGHVS and CDR2 as FNYEAQ. The CDR3 extends over 13 amino acids.

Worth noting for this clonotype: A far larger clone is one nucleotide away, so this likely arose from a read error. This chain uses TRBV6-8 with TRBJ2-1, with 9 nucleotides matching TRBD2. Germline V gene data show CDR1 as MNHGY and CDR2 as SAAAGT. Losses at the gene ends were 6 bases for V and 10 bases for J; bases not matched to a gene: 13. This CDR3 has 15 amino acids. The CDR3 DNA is TGTGCCAGCAGACTAAAACTAGCGGGCGTCTACGAGCAGTTCTTC. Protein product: CASRLKLAGVYEQFF.

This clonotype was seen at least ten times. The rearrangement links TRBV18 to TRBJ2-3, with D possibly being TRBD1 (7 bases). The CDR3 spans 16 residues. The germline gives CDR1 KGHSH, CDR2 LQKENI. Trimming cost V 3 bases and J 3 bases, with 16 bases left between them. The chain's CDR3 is CASSPNRQGGTDTQYF. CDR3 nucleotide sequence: TGTGCCAGCTCACCCAATCGCCAGGGGGGAACAGATACGCAGTATTTT.

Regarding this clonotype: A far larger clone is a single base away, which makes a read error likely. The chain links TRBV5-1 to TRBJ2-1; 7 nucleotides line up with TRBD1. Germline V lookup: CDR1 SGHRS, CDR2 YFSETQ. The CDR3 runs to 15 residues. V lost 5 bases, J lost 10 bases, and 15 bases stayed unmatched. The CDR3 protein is CASSSLGTAIYEQFF. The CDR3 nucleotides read TGCGCCAGCAGTTCGCTGGGGACAGCCATTTACGAGCAGTTCTTC. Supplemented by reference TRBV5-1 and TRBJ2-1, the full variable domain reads KAGVTQTPRYLIKTRGQQVTLSCSPISGHRSVSWYQQTPGQGLQFLFEYFSETQRNKGNFPGRFSGRQFSNSRSEMNVSTLELGDSALYLCASSSLGTAIYEQFFGPGTRLTVL.

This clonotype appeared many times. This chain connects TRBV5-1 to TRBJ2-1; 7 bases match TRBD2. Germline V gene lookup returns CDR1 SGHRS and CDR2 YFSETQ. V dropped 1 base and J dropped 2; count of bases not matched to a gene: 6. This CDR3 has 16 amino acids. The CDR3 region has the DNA TGCGCCAGCAGCTTGTGGGGCGGGACTACCTACAATGAGCAGTTCTTC. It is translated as CASSLWGGTTYNEQFF.

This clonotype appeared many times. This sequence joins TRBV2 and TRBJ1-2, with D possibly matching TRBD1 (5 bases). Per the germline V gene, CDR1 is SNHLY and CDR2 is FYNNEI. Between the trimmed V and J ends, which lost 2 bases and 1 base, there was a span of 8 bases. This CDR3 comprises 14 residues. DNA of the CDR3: TGTGCCAGCAGTGAACAGGGTCTTAACTATGGCTACACCTTC. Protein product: CASSEQGLNYGYTF. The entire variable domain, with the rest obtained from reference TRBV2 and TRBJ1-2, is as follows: EPEVTQTPSHQVTQMGQEVILRCVPISNHLYFYWYRQILGQKVEFLVSFYNNEISEKSEIFDDQFSVERPDGSNFTLKIRSTKLEDSAMYFCASSEQGLNYGYTFGSGTRLTVV.

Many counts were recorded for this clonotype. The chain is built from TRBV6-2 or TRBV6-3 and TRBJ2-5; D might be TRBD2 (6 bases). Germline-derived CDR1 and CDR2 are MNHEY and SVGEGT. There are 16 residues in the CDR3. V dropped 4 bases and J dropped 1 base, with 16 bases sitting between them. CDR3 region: CASSLYSGGVQETQYF. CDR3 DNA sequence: TGTGCCAGCAGTTTATACTCCGGGGGTGTCCAAGAGACCCAGTACTTC.

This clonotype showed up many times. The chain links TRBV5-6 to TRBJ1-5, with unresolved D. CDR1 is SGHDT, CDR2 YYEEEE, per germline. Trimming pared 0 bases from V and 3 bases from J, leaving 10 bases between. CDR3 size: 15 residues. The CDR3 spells CASSLAGINNQPQHF. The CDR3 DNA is TGTGCCAGCAGCTTGGCGGGGATAAACAATCAGCCCCAGCATTTT.

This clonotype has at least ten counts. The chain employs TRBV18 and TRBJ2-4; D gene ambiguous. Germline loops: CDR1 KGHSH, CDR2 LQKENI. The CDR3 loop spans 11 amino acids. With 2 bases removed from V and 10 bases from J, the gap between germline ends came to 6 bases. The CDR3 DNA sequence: TGTGCCAGCTCACCAAAAGGGATTCAGTACTTC. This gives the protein CASSPKGIQYF.

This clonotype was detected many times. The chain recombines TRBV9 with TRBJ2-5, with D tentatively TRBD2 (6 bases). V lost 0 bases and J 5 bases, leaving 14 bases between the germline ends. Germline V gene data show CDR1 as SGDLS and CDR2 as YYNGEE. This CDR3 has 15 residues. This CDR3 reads CASSVAPGRRETQYF. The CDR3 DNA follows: TGTGCCAGCAGCGTAGCCCCGGGGAGGAGGGAGACCCAGTACTTC. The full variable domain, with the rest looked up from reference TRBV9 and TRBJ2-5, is DSGVTQTPKHLITATGQRVTLRCSPRSGDLSVYWYQQSLDQGLQFLIQYYNGEERAKGNILERFSAQQFPDLHSELNLSSLELGDSALYFCASSVAPGRRETQYFGPGTRLLVL.

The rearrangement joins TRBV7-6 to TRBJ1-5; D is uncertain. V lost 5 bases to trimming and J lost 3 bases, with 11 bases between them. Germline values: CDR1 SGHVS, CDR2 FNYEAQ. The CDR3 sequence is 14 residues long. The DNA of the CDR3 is TGTGCCAGCAGCCATCGGGGTGCCAATCAGCCCCAGCATTTT. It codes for CASSHRGANQPQHF.

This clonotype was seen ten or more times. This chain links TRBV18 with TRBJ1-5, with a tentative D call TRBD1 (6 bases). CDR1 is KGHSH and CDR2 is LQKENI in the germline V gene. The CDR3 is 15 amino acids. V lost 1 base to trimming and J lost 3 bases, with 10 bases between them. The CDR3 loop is CASSPQTGANQPQHF. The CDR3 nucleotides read TGTGCCAGCTCACCACAGACGGGGGCCAATCAGCCCCAGCATTTT.

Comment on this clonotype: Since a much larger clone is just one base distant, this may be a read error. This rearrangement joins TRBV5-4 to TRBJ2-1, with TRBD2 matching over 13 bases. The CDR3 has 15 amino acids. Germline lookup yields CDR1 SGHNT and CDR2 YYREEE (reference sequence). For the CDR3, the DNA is TGTACCAGCAGCCAAGGACTAGCGGGAGACCGGGAGCAGTTCTTC. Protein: CTSSQGLAGDREQFF.

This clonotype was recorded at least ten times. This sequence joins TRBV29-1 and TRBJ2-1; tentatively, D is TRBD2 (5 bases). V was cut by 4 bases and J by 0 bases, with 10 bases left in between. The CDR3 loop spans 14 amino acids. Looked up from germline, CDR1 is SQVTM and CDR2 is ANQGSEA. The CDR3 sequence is CSVVGGSSYNEQFF. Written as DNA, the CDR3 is TGCAGCGTTGTGGGTGGGAGCTCCTACAATGAGCAGTTCTTC.

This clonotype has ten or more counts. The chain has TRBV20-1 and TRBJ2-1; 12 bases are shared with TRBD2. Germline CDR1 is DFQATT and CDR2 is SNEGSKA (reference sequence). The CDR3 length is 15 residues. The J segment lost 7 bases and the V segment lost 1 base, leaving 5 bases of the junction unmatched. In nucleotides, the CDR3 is TGCAGTGCTAGAGTTCTAGCGGGAGGGCCGAATGAGCAGTTCTTC. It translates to CSARVLAGGPNEQFF.

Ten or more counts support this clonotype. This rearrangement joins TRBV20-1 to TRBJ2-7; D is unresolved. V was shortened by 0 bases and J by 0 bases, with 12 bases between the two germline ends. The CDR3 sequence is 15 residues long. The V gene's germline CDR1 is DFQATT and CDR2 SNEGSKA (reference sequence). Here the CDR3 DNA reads TGCAGTGCTAGAGATATGGGCAGGAGCTCCTACGAGCAGTACTTC. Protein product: CSARDMGRSSYEQYF.

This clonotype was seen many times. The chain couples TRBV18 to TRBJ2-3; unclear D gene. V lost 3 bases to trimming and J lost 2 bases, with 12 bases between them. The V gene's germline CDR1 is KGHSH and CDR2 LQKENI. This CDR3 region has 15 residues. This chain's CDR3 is CASSPLPESTDTQYF. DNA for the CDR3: TGTGCCAGCTCACCCCTTCCGGAATCCACAGATACGCAGTATTTT.

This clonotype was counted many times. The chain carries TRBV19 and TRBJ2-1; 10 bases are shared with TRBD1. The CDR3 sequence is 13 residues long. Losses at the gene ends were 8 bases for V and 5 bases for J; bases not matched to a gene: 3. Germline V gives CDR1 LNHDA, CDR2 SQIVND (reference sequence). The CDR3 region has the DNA TGTGCCAGTTTGGGACAGGGGAACAATGAGCAGTTCTTC. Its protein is CASLGQGNNEQFF. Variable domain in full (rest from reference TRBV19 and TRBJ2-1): DGGITQSPKYLFRKEGQNVTLSCEQNLNHDAMYWYRQDPGQGLRLIYYSQIVNDFQKGDIAEGYSVSREKKESFPLTVTSAQKNPTAFYLCASLGQGNNEQFFGPGTRLTVL.

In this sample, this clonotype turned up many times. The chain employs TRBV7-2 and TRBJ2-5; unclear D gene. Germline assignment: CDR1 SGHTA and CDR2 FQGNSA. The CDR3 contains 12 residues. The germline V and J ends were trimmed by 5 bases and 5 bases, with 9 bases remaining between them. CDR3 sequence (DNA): TGTGCCAGCAGCCTCATCTCGGAGACCCAGTACTTC. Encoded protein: CASSLISETQYF.

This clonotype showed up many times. For the CDR3, the DNA is TGTGCCAGCAGTGAAGGCCCCCGGGACAGGGCAGCTGGGGCCAACGTCCTGACTTTC. It codes for CASSEGPRDRAAGANVLTF. The gene calls are TRBV2 and TRBJ2-6, with TRBD1 identical over 9 bases. The germline V gene encodes CDR1 SNHLY and CDR2 FYNNEI. Unmatched junction bases numbered 9, after V lost 1 base and J lost 2 bases. The CDR3 is 19 amino acids.

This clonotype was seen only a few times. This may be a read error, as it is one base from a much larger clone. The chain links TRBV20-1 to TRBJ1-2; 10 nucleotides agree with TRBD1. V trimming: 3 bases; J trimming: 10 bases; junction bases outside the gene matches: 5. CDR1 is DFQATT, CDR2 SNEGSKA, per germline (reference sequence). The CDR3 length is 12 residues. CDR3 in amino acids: CSARTGGFVYTF. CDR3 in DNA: TGCAGTGCTAGGACAGGGGGCTTTGTCTACACCTTC.

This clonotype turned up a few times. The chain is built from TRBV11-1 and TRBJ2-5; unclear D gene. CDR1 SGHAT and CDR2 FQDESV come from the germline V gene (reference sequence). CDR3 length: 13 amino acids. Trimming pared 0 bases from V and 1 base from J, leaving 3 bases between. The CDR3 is CASSLAPQETQYF. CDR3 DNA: TGTGCCAGCAGCTTAGCACCCCAAGAGACCCAGTACTTC. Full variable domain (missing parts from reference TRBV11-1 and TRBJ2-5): EAEVAQSPRYKITEKSQAVAFWCDPISGHATLYWYRQILGQGPELLVQFQDESVVDDSQLPKDRFSAERLKGVDSTLKIQPAELGDSAMYLCASSLAPQETQYFGPGTRLLVL.